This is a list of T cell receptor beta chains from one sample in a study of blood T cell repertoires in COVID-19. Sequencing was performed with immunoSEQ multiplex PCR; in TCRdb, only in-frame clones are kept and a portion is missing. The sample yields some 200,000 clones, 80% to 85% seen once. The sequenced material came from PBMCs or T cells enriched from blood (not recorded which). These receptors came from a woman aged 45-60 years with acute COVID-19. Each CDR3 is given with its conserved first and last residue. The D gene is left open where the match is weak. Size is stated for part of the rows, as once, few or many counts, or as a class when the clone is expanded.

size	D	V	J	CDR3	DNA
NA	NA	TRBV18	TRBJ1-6	CASSPFEGAPLHF	TGTGCCAGCTCACCATTCGAGGGGGCACCCCTCCACTTT
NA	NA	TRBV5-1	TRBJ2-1	CASSLAIGGRGYNEQFF	TGCGCCAGCAGCTTGGCCATCGGAGGGCGCGGGTACAATGAGCAGTTCTTC
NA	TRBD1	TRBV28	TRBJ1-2	CASSFRQGMGYTF	TGTGCCAGCAGTTTTCGACAGGGGATGGGCTACACCTTC
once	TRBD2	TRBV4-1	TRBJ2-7	CASSSSLTSGRGEQYF	TGCGCCAGCAGCTCTTCTCTGACTAGCGGGCGTGGGGAGCAGTACTTC
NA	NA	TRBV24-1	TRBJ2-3	CATSDRTGTTRDTQYF	TGTGCCACCAGTGACCGGACAGGGACTACAAGGGATACGCAGTATTTT
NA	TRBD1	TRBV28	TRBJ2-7	CASSDRAEQYF	TGTGCCAGCAGCGACAGGGCCGAGCAGTACTTC
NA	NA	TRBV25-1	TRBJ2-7	CASSPTGSGQYF	TGTGCCAGCAGTCCGACGGGGTCTGGGCAGTACTTC
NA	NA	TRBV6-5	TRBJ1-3	CASRGTTSGNTIYF	TGTGCCAGCAGGGGGACTACCTCTGGAAACACCATATATTTT
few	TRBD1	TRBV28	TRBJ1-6	CASSLTGGFSPLHF	TGTGCCAGCAGTTTGACAGGGGGCTTTTCACCCCTCCACTTT
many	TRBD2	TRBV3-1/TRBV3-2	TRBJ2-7	CASSPQASGGSEQYF	TGTGCCAGCAGCCCCCAGGCTAGCGGGGGGTCGGAGCAGTACTTC
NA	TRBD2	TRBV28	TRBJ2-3	CASSLPGGGRTDTQYF	TGTGCCAGCAGTTTACCCGGGGGGGGCCGCACAGATACGCAGTATTTT
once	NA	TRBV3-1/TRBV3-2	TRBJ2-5	CASSQDLERAETQYF	TGTGCCAGCAGCCAAGATCTGGAGCGAGCAGAGACCCAGTACTTC
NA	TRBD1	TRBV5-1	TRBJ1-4	CASSLMAGGEKLFF	TGCGCCAGCAGCTTGATGGCAGGGGGTGAAAAACTGTTTTTT
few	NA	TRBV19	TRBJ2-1	CASSIGLTGTNNEQFF	TGTGCCAGTAGTATAGGCCTAACAGGGACCAACAATGAGCAGTTCTTC
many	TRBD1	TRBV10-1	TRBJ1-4	CASSAPGQGGEKLFF	TGCGCCAGCAGCGCGCCGGGACAGGGGGGCGAAAAACTGTTTTTT
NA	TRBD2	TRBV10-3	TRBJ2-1	CAISQGLAEDEQFF	TGTGCCATCAGTCAGGGACTAGCGGAGGATGAGCAGTTCTTC
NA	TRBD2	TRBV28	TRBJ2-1	CASSGRSGRAYNEQFF	TGTGCCAGCAGTGGGCGAAGCGGGAGGGCCTACAATGAGCAGTTCTTC
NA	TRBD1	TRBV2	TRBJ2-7	CASKPGQGSYEQYF	TGTGCCAGCAAGCCGGGACAGGGCTCCTACGAGCAGTACTTC
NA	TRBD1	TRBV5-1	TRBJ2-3	CASSLVVRGLGVDTQYF	TGCGCCAGCAGCTTGGTAGTCAGGGGGCTCGGGGTAGATACGCAGTATTTT
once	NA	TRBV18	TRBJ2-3	CASSTRQSQGDTQYF	TGTGCCAGCTCAACCCGACAGTCCCAAGGAGATACGCAGTATTTT
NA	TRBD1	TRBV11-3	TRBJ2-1	CASSFTLTGRSPYNEQFF	TGTGCCAGCAGCTTCACTTTGACAGGGCGGAGCCCCTACAATGAGCAGTTCTTC
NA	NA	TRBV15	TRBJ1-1	CATSRGIDRLNTEAFF	TGTGCCACCAGCAGGGGTATCGACAGACTGAACACTGAAGCTTTCTTT
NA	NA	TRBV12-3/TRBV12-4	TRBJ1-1	CASSPLRGEAFF	TGTGCCAGCAGCCCACTCAGGGGTGAAGCTTTCTTT
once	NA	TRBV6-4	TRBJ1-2	CASSERSGGGSYTF	TGTGCCAGCAGTGAAAGATCGGGGGGAGGTAGCTACACCTTC
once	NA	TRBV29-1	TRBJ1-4	CSVVAASRANEKLFF	TGCAGCGTTGTTGCGGCGTCCCGAGCTAATGAAAAACTGTTTTTT
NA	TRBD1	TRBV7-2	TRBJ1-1	CASSRTGVLAEAFF	TGTGCCAGCAGCCGTACAGGGGTCCTAGCTGAAGCTTTCTTT
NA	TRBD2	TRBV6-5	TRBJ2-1	CASSKLAGDRGEQFF	TGTGCCAGCAGTAAACTAGCGGGAGATCGTGGTGAGCAGTTCTTC
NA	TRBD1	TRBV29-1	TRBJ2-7	CSVDGQGAREQYF	TGCAGCGTTGATGGACAGGGGGCGCGGGAGCAGTACTTC